A selection of T cell receptor beta chains follows, all from one sample in a study of graft-versus-host responses after intestinal transplantation. Repertoires were generated with immunoSEQ multiplex PCR, while TCRdb's copy carries only in-frame clones and drops some. The repertoire holds about 82,000 clones, with about nine tenths as singletons. These receptors' antigens are unknown. The sequencing here drew on unstimulated CD4+ T cells sorted from spleen or lymph node cells, taken before intestinal transplant. These receptors were taken from a human donor who received an intestinal transplant. CDR3s leave out the opening cysteine and the closing phenylalanine or tryptophan. The order of the fields is CDR3 length, J gene, V gene, CDR3 protein.

14 | TRBJ1-4 | TRBV9 | ASSGPQGAANEKLF
14 | TRBJ2-1 | TRBV5-6 | ASSLVGEYRGLGKF
14 | TRBJ2-5 | TRBV10-1 | ASSESVAGGLETQY
13 | TRBJ1-1 | TRBV7-2 | ASSRYRGMNTEAF
13 | TRBJ2-1 | TRBV30 | AWSRGLAGINEQF
15 | TRBJ2-1 | TRBV27 | ASSFKKRVLSYNEQF
11 | TRBJ1-2 | TRBV5-6 | ASSFPGIYGYT
15 | TRBJ1-4 | TRBV15 | ATSRVGAGWSNEKLF
10 | TRBJ2-7 | TRBV5-1 | ASARDAYEQY
15 | TRBJ2-5 | TRBV7-8 | ASSRAGGPWAQETQY
9 | TRBJ2-1 | TRBV29-1 | SVGTANEQF
13 | TRBJ1-2 | TRBV6-5 | ASSYSRGSLWGYT
13 | TRBJ2-3 | TRBV10-3 | AISQSGGDTDTQY
11 | TRBJ1-1 | TRBV6-5 | ASSYTGHTEAF
12 | TRBJ2-5 | TRBV9 | ASSPGTAQIGQY
16 | TRBJ2-7 | TRBV6-9 | ASSYTPSVKRGNYEQY
14 | TRBJ2-7 | TRBV4-3 | ASSHQWTGEPYEQY
14 | TRBJ2-7 | TRBV5-1 | ASSLGLLAGRYEQY
14 | TRBJ2-7 | TRBV29-1 | SVEGLAGGHSYEQY
15 | TRBJ2-7 | TRBV12-5 | ASGSGTGVSFAYEQY
12 | TRBJ2-7 | TRBV7-6 | ASSSKQGPYEQY
11 | TRBJ1-2 | TRBV6-5 | ASRQRTGNGYT
15 | TRBJ2-5 | TRBV7-2 | ASSRWLSGGSEETQY
15 | TRBJ1-5 | TRBV11-2 | ASSLDLSAGPTQPQH
12 | TRBJ2-3 | TRBV15 | ATARAPRADTQY
13 | TRBJ2-7 | TRBV6-6 | ASRRTSGIDYEQY
14 | TRBJ2-5 | TRBV19 | ASSNPGTGVGETQY
13 | TRBJ1-2 | TRBV7-2 | ASSPQTGWGYGYT
14 | TRBJ2-3 | TRBV5-1 | ASSFWGGADTDTQY
14 | TRBJ2-7 | TRBV27 | ASSRRPGQVIGEQY
11 | TRBJ1-2 | TRBV29-1 | SVGASTGNGYT
15 | TRBJ1-2 | TRBV19 | ASSPQGQSILNYGYT
11 | TRBJ1-2 | TRBV27 | ASSKRGGYGYT
16 | TRBJ2-7 | TRBV7-6 | ASSTLAPLAGGSYEQY
13 | TRBJ1-4 | TRBV19 | ASSFSQATNEKLF
15 | TRBJ1-2 | TRBV4-3 | ASSQDLTIQGNYGYT
13 | TRBJ1-1 | TRBV18 | ASSLGPGLYTEAF
12 | TRBJ1-1 | TRBV6-5 | ASSYSAVSTEAF
11 | TRBJ2-7 | TRBV2 | ASRGTGGYEQY
12 | TRBJ2-5 | TRBV7-7 | ASSGGGAGETQY
13 | TRBJ2-7 | TRBV4-1 | ASSQDSGQGNEQY
12 | TRBJ1-2 | TRBV6-6 | ASGNPGQGEGYT
13 | NA | TRBV5-6 | ASSSRDRISYEQY
13 | TRBJ2-5 | TRBV6-5 | ASSYRGTVQETQY
15 | TRBJ2-2 | TRBV30 | AWSLPISEGGSGELF
10 | TRBJ2-7 | TRBV10-2 | ASPLISYEQY
13 | TRBJ2-5 | TRBV6-5 | ASTTRTGGWETQY
13 | TRBJ1-1 | TRBV5-1 | ASSLGDRGLYEAF
13 | TRBJ1-1 | TRBV4-2 | ASSQEWQGNTEAF
16 | TRBJ1-1 | TRBV5-1 | ASSRVATGGGMNTEAF
15 | TRBJ2-6 | TRBV14 | ASSPGGTPFWANVLT
11 | TRBJ2-3 | TRBV5-1 | ASSPLFTDTQY